This T cell receptor beta chain was found in a study of T-cell reconstitution after alpha-beta-depleted transplantation in children. As it was prepared, the TCRbeta library received unique molecular identifiers. TCRdb reprocessed the PCR reads with MiXCR, giving one entry per CDR3 protein. The repertoire includes under 850,000 distinct CDR3 sequences, roughly 13% of them detected once, and 0.79% sits in the top ten. CDR3 size: 15 residues. Germline CDR1 is SGHVS and CDR2 is FNYEAQ. Trimming took 4 bases from V and 3 from J; bases not matched to a gene: 7. This clonotype was counted ten times or more. The chain employs TRBV7-6 and TRBJ2-3; 7 nucleotides line up with TRBD2. This clonotype was obtained from a girl aged 2 to 10 with congenital amegakaryocytic thrombocytopenia, due to receive a stem cell transplant. Sequenced here: PBMCs, sampled before TCRalphabeta/CD19-depleted stem cell transplant. This CDR3 is CASSSRTRWTDTQYF. The DNA for the CDR3 is TGTGCCAGCAGCTCCCGGACTAGGTGGACAGATACGCAGTATTTT. Full variable domain (rest looked up from reference TRBV7-6 and TRBJ2-3): GAGVSQSPRYKVTKRGQDVALRCDPISGHVSLYWYRQALGQGPEFLTYFNYEAQQDKSGLPNDRFSAERPEGSISTLTIQRTEQRDSAMYRCASSSRTRWTDTQYFGPGTRLTVL.